One and the same sample provided the 32 T cell receptor beta chains below, sequenced in a study of blood T cells in healthy people across ages. Primers used in a second PCR of roughly 6 to 11 cycles were a sample-barcoded 5' primer and a J-beta primer mix. TCRdb used MiXCR to reprocess the 5' RACE reads, holding one entry per CDR3 protein. The top ten hold less than 9.5% of the sample, which has about 1.7 million distinct CDR3 sequences, under 30% seen once. What was sequenced was blood. The origin of the receptors is a woman in her 30s in good health.

This clonotype came up a few times. V is TRBV6-1 and J is TRBJ2-3; TRBD2 agrees at 8 bases. The CDR3 runs to 17 residues. Germline V CDR1 and CDR2: MNHNS, SASEGT. With 2 bases clipped from V and 4 bases from J, the junction kept 11 bases outside the gene matches. CDR3 nucleotide sequence: TGTGCCAGCAGTGAAAATACGGGAGGGTATGGCGCAGATACGCAGTATTTT. Protein sequence: CASSENTGGYGADTQYF.

The table lists this clonotype with a few counts. The CDR3 sequence: CASSLSSGYGEQYF. In DNA form, the CDR3 reads TGTGCCAGCAGTTTATCCTCGGGCTACGGGGAGCAGTACTTC. The chain uses TRBV28 and TRBJ2-7; D is ambiguous. The germline V and J ends were trimmed by 1 base and 7 bases, with 14 bases remaining between them. Looked up from germline, CDR1 is MDHEN and CDR2 is SYDVKM. CDR3 length: 14 amino acids.

The chain links TRBV27 to TRBJ1-2; TRBD1 might be the D (5 bases). Germline V lookup: CDR1 MNHEY, CDR2 SMNVEV (reference sequence). This CDR3 spans 16 amino acids. The V and J ends lost 7 bases and 0 bases respectively, with 18 bases between them. The CDR3 DNA sequence: TGTGCCAGCAAAGGCGGGGGAGGGTTAGCTAACTATGGCTACACCTTC. Amino acids: CASKGGGGLANYGYTF.

The chain combines TRBV20-1 with TRBJ2-5; a weak D match, TRBD2 (5 bases). The CDR3 totals 16 residues. V was trimmed by 3 bases and J by 2 bases, leaving 19 bases between them. Germline CDR1 DFQATT, CDR2 SNEGSKA (reference sequence). CDR3 amino acids: CSASPLRSGLQETQYF. As DNA, the CDR3 is TGCAGTGCTAGCCCCTTGAGGAGCGGCCTGCAAGAGACCCAGTACTTC.

The sample holds a few counts of this clonotype. This chain connects TRBV20-1 to TRBJ1-6, with D perhaps matching TRBD1 (5 bases). This CDR3 has 18 residues. V was clipped by 2 bases and J by 10 bases, with 27 bases between them. Germline V CDR1 and CDR2: DFQATT, SNEGSKA (reference sequence). CDR3 in amino acids: CSARSRDSSLVGTSPLHF. The CDR3 DNA reads as TGCAGTGCTAGAAGCCGGGACTCATCCCTGGTGGGGACCTCACCCCTCCACTTT.

In its sample, this clonotype was seen many times. This sequence joins TRBV20-1 and TRBJ2-3; 8 nucleotides agree with TRBD2. Germline V gives CDR1 DFQATT, CDR2 SNEGSKA (reference sequence). The CDR3 has 14 residues. Germline trimming cut 4 bases from V and 2 bases from J; bases unmatched to any gene: 5. The CDR3 reads CSAISGGFTDTQYF. CDR3 DNA sequence: TGCAGTGCTATAAGCGGGGGATTCACAGATACGCAGTATTTT.

The chain combines TRBV10-3 with TRBJ2-1, with TRBD2 matching over 12 bases. Unmatched junction bases numbered 11, after V lost 5 bases and J lost 15 bases. The CDR3 length is 14 residues. Germline V gene sequence: CDR1 ENHRY, CDR2 SYGVKD. CDR3 amino acids: CAISSGLAGTGGFF. In nucleotides, the CDR3 is TGTGCCATCAGTTCGGGACTAGCGGGTACAGGGGGGTTCTTC.

This clonotype appeared many times. This chain joins TRBV20-1 and TRBJ2-3, with 9 bases matching TRBD2. The germline CDR1 and CDR2 sequences are DFQATT and SNEGSKA (reference sequence). The CDR3 is 17 amino acids. V was pared by 1 base and J by 5 bases, with 13 bases of the junction left unmatched. The CDR3 loop reads CSARAISGAGGQDTQYF. DNA for the CDR3: TGCAGTGCTAGAGCCATTTCTGGAGCGGGAGGACAAGATACGCAGTATTTT.

This clonotype appeared a few times. This chain links TRBV20-1 with TRBJ2-1, with TRBD2 as a possible D gene (6 bases). CDR3 length equals 17 residues. Trimming cost V 0 bases and J 5 bases, with 20 bases left between them. Per the germline V gene, CDR1 is DFQATT and CDR2 is SNEGSKA (reference sequence). CDR3 DNA: TGCAGTGCTAGAGATTATCGAGACGGGAGCCCCCACAATGAGCAGTTCTTC. Translation: CSARDYRDGSPHNEQFF.

Of note for this clonotype: The junction shows a germline mismatch at one end, possibly a read error. The V and J genes are TRBV12-3 or TRBV12-4 and TRBJ1-1; D unresolved. This CDR3 spans 15 amino acids. CDR3 DNA: TGTGCCAGCAGCCCCCCGATGGGCCGGAACACTGAACCTTTCTTT. This sequence encodes CASSPPMGRNTEPFF.

V is TRBV3-1 and J is TRBJ2-3; D ambiguous. Between the trimmed V and J ends, which lost 11 bases and 4 bases, there was a span of 13 bases. In germline, CDR1 is LGHDT, CDR2 YNNKEL (reference sequence). CDR3 length: 12 residues. The CDR3 DNA reads TGTGCCTCCAGCAATGGCGCAGATACGCAGTATTTT. Its protein is CASSNGADTQYF.

J is TRBJ2-3 and V is TRBV5-1; D is unresolved. The germline CDR1 and CDR2 sequences are SGHRS and YFSETQ. With 1 base removed from V and 0 bases from J, the gap between germline ends came to 9 bases. This CDR3 contains 15 residues. CDR3 protein: CASSLLLSSTDTQYF. CDR3 coding DNA: TGCGCCAGCAGCTTGTTGTTAAGTAGCACAGATACGCAGTATTTT.

The chain uses TRBV5-1 and TRBJ2-3; 11 nucleotides agree with TRBD2. The length of the CDR3 is 17 residues. CDR1 is SGHRS, CDR2 YFSETQ, per germline. V dropped 3 bases and J dropped 2; count of bases not matched to a gene: 8. In nucleotides, the CDR3 is TGCGCCAGCAGCTCCACCCCTAGCGGGGGGTCCACAGATACGCAGTATTTT. Amino acids: CASSSTPSGGSTDTQYF.

V is TRBV7-2 and J is TRBJ2-3; D is undetermined. V lost 3 bases to trimming and J lost 5 bases, with 6 bases between them. The CDR3 covers 12 residues. Germline V gene data show CDR1 as SGHTA and CDR2 as FQGNSA. The CDR3 sequence is CASSFDIDTQYF. The CDR3 DNA follows: TGTGCCAGCAGCTTTGATATAGATACGCAGTATTTT.

The chain has TRBV30 and TRBJ2-5, with D tentatively TRBD2 (6 bases). CDR1 GTSNPN and CDR2 SVGIG come from the germline V gene (reference sequence). The CDR3 is 13 residues long. The CDR3 loop reads CAWGVGTQETQYF. CDR3 nucleotides: TGTGCTTGGGGGGTCGGCACCCAAGAGACCCAGTACTTC.

This clonotype was detected ten times or more. The chain joins TRBV12-3 or TRBV12-4 to TRBJ1-2; a possible D gene is TRBD1 (5 bases). Trimming removed 8 bases at V and 0 bases at J, with 10 bases between. The CDR3 length is 13 residues. The CDR3 loop is CASCWGTNYGYTF. The CDR3 nucleotides are TGTGCCAGCTGCTGGGGGACTAACTATGGCTACACCTTC.

The chain carries TRBV4-1 and TRBJ1-5; unclear D gene. The CDR3 spans 16 residues. Trimming took 3 bases from V and 0 from J, leaving 12 bases between them. Germline V gene data show CDR1 as MGHRA and CDR2 as YSYEKL. The CDR3 reads CASSQGGTNSNQPQHF. For the CDR3, the DNA is TGCGCCAGCAGCCAGGGAGGAACCAATAGCAATCAGCCCCAGCATTTT.

This clonotype was seen only a few times. The chain carries TRBV20-1 and TRBJ1-6; D is unclear. The germline V gene encodes CDR1 DFQATT and CDR2 SNEGSKA (reference sequence). This CDR3 has 13 amino acids. Trimming removed 3 bases from V and 6 bases from J, with 9 bases in between. DNA of the CDR3: TGCAGTGCTAGTAACCGCCTTAATTCACCCCTCCACTTT. This sequence encodes CSASNRLNSPLHF.

This clonotype was counted a few times. This chain joins TRBV2 and TRBJ2-5; D perhaps matches TRBD1 (6 bases). V lost 6 bases, J lost 4 bases, and 18 bases lay in between. This CDR3 spans 15 amino acids. Germline values: CDR1 SNHLY, CDR2 FYNNEI. DNA of the CDR3: TGTGCCAGCAGGGATCTTACTAGGGGGACAGAGACCCAGTACTTC. It translates to CASRDLTRGTETQYF.

The V and J genes are TRBV5-1 and TRBJ1-2, with TRBD1 identical over 9 bases. The CDR3 has 13 residues. Germline CDR1 reads SGHRS; CDR2 reads YFSETQ. V lost 4 bases, J lost 6 bases, and 4 bases stayed unmatched. The CDR3 reads CASSNGQGNGYTF. The DNA of the CDR3 is TGCGCCAGCAGCAATGGACAGGGGAATGGCTACACCTTC.

The J gene is TRBJ2-3, the V gene TRBV2, with 11 positions matching TRBD1. Trimming at V came to 8 bases and at J to 5 bases, leaving 9 bases not matched to a gene. The CDR3 is 15 amino acids. Per germline, CDR1 SNHLY and CDR2 FYNNEI. The CDR3 DNA reads as TGTGCCAGCGTGGGACAGGGGGATGGTAAAGATACGCAGTATTTT. Amino acid sequence: CASVGQGDGKDTQYF.

This clonotype came up many times. V is TRBV20-1 and J is TRBJ2-1, with TRBD2 identical over 7 bases. V was pared by 4 bases and J by 3 bases, with 3 bases of the junction left unmatched. The CDR3 loop spans 13 amino acids. Germline V gene sequence: CDR1 DFQATT, CDR2 SNEGSKA (reference sequence). The CDR3 nucleotides read TGCAGTGCTACCAGCGGGGACTACAATGAGCAGTTCTTC. Its protein product is CSATSGDYNEQFF.

The sample holds a few counts of this clonotype. The V gene is TRBV12-3 or TRBV12-4, the J gene TRBJ1-5; the D is unclear. Trimming shortened V by 7 bases and J by 3 bases, and 13 bases separated the two germline ends. The CDR3 spans 14 residues. Written as DNA, the CDR3 is TGTGCCAGCACCAAAGGCCAGTTCAATCAGCCCCAGCATTTT. Translated, it gives CASTKGQFNQPQHF.

The chain joins TRBV27 to TRBJ1-5; the D is unclear. The CDR3 sequence is 13 residues long. CDR1 is MNHEY and CDR2 is SMNVEV in the germline V gene (reference sequence). V lost 5 bases and J 3 bases, leaving 8 bases between the germline ends. The CDR3 sequence is CASSITNNQPQHF. The CDR3 coding sequence is TGTGCCAGCAGTATAACGAACAATCAGCCCCAGCATTTT.

This clonotype appeared a few times. Written as DNA, the CDR3 is TGTGCCAGCAGTTACTTAACAGGGGGCGATGGCTACACCTTC. It yields the protein CASSYLTGGDGYTF. The gene calls are TRBV6-2 or TRBV6-3 and TRBJ1-2; 9 positions agree with TRBD1. The germline gives CDR1 MNHEY, CDR2 SVGEGT. This CDR3 is 14 amino acids long. The trim removed 1 base at V and 6 bases at J, leaving 3 bases unmatched.

In its sample, this clonotype was seen a few times. The CDR3, as DNA: TGTGCCAGCAGCTTACTAGGTTTGGGAGAGCAGTTCTTC. It encodes CASSLLGLGEQFF. This chain joins TRBV3-1 and TRBJ2-1; D might be TRBD2 (5 bases). The germline V gene has CDR1 LGHDT and CDR2 YNNKEL (reference sequence). This CDR3 comprises 13 residues. V dropped 5 bases and J dropped 10 bases, with 15 bases sitting between them.

This clonotype occurred a few times. The chain employs TRBV4-3 and TRBJ2-1, with 9 nucleotides matching TRBD1. The CDR3 is made up of 17 amino acids. Germline lookup yields CDR1 LGHNA and CDR2 YSLEER. V lost 1 base and J lost 6; bases outside the gene matches: 10. CDR3 nucleotides: TGCGCCAGCAGCCAAGTGGGGGGGACAGGGTTTACCAATGAGCAGTTCTTC. Translating it yields CASSQVGGTGFTNEQFF.

In this sample, this clonotype turned up a few times. V is TRBV28 and J is TRBJ2-5; 7 bases map to TRBD2. V shed 6 bases and J 5 bases; nucleotides not matched to a gene: 9. CDR1 MDHEN and CDR2 SYDVKM come from the germline V gene. The CDR3 extends over 14 amino acids. The CDR3 here is CASSSGRVGETQYF. The CDR3 DNA follows: TGTGCCAGCAGCTCAGGGAGGGTCGGGGAGACCCAGTACTTC. Full variable domain (remainder filled in from reference TRBV28 and TRBJ2-5): DVKVTQSSRYLVKRTGEKVFLECVQDMDHENMFWYRQDPGLGLRLIYFSYDVKMKEKGDIPEGYSVSREKKERFSLILESASTNQTSMYLCASSSGRVGETQYFGPGTRLLVL.

A few counts support this clonotype. The chain couples TRBV15 to TRBJ1-5; 8 bases match TRBD1. The V and J ends lost 3 bases and 5 bases, in that order; junction bases with no gene match: 6. The CDR3 covers 15 residues. Germline lookup yields CDR1 LNHNV and CDR2 YYDKDF (reference sequence). This CDR3 is CATSRPGGVDQPQHF. The CDR3 DNA is TGTGCCACCAGCAGGCCAGGGGGCGTGGATCAGCCCCAGCATTTT.

This clonotype showed up many times. This chain uses TRBV29-1 with TRBJ2-5; D ambiguous. Germline V gene lookup returns CDR1 SQVTM and CDR2 ANQGSEA. CDR3 length: 13 residues. The V and J ends lost 0 bases and 4 bases respectively, with 9 bases between them. The CDR3 is CSVEDTWGETQYF. The CDR3 DNA sequence: TGCAGCGTTGAAGATACATGGGGAGAGACCCAGTACTTC.

Concerning this clonotype: Possible read error: a much larger clone is one base away. The chain joins TRBV29-1 to TRBJ2-1, with TRBD2 as a possible D gene (6 bases). CDR1 is SQVTM, CDR2 ANQGSEA, per germline. The CDR3 is made up of 14 amino acids. V was shortened by 5 bases and J by 13 bases, with 24 bases between the two germline ends. The CDR3 DNA sequence: TGCAGCGTTTCTAGGGGAACCCCGGGGGATTCTCAGTTCTTC. It is translated as CSVSRGTPGDSQFF.

This chain links TRBV29-1 with TRBJ2-3, with 13 bases identical to TRBD2. The CDR3 totals 17 residues. Germline V lookup: CDR1 SQVTM, CDR2 ANQGSEA. V lost 3 bases to trimming and J lost 6 bases; unmatched junction nucleotides: 12. For the CDR3, the DNA is TGCAGCGTTGAGAGTGAGGGACTAGCGGGATCAGGGGATACGCAGTATTTT. This codes for CSVESEGLAGSGDTQYF.